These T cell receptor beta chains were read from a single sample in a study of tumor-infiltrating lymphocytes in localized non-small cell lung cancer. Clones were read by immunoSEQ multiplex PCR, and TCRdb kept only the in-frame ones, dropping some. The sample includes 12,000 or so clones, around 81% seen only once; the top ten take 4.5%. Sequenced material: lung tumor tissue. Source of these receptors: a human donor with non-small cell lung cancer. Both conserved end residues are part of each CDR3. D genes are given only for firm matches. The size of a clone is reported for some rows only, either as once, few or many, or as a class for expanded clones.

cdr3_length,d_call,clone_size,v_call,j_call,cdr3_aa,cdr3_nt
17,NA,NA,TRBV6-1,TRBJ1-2,CASSERSTGQTNYGYTF,TGTGCCAGCAGTGAACGGTCAACCGGACAGACCAACTATGGCTACACCTTC
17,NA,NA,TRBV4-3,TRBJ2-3,CASSQGRGRAITDTQYF,TGCGCCAGCAGCCAAGGAAGGGGCAGGGCGATCACAGATACGCAGTATTTT
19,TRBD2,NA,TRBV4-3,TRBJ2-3,CASRMQPGLAGAGTDTQYF,TGCGCCAGCCGGATGCAACCGGGACTAGCGGGAGCGGGCACAGATACGCAGTATTTT
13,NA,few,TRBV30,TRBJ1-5,CAWSDRILGSQHF,TGTGCCTGGAGTGATCGGATTTTGGGATCCCAGCATTTT
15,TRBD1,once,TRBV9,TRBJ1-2,CASSVSGQSNYGYTF,TGTGCCAGCAGCGTTTCGGGACAGAGCAACTATGGCTACACCTTC
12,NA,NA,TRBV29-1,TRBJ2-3,CSVEAGGDTQYF,TGCAGCGTTGAGGCAGGGGGGGATACGCAGTATTTT
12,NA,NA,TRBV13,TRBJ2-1,CASSPDYNEQFF,TGTGCCAGCAGCCCGGACTACAATGAGCAGTTCTTC
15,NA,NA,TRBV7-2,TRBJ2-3,CASSVTGGRSDTQYF,TGTGCCAGCAGCGTAACCGGGGGGCGGTCAGATACGCAGTATTTT
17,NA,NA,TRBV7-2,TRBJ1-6,CASSLYRSAFSNSPLHF,TGTGCCAGCAGCTTATACAGATCGGCGTTTAGTAATTCACCCCTCCACTTT
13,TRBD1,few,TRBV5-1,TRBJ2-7,CASSLNRGYEQYF,TGCGCCAGCAGCTTGAACAGGGGTTACGAGCAGTACTTC